The clone carrying this TCR beta chain showed up just a few times. The source of the sample is a study of blood T cell repertoires in COVID-19. The germline V gene encodes CDR1 KGHSH and CDR2 LQKENI. V was trimmed by 3 bases and J by 7 bases, leaving 10 bases between them. This CDR3 has 13 residues. The table came from immunoSEQ multiplex PCR; TCRdb's copy has only in-frame clones and leaves some out. Of some 220,000 clones listed, 80% are singletons. The rearrangement uses TRBV18 and TRBJ1-3; weak D call: TRBD1 (6 bases). Sequenced: peripheral blood. The origin of this receptor is a human donor in a cohort sampled during active COVID-19. The CDR3 loop reads CASSPGQINTIYF. The CDR3 DNA is TGTGCCAGCTCACCCGGACAGATCAACACCATATATTTT.